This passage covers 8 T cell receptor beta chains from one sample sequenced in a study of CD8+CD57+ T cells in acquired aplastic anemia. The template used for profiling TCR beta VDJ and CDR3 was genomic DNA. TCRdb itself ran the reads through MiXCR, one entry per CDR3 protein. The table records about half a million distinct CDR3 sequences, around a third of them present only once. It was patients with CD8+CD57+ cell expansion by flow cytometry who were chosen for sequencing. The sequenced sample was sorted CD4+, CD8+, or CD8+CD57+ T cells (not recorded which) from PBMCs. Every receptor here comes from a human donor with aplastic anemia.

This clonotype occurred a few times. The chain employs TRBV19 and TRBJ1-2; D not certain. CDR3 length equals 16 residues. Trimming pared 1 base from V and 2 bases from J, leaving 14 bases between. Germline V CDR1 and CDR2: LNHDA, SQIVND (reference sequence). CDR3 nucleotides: TGTGCCAGTAGTATAGCCTCCGGCAGGCAGAACTATGGCTACACCTTC. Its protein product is CASSIASGRQNYGYTF.

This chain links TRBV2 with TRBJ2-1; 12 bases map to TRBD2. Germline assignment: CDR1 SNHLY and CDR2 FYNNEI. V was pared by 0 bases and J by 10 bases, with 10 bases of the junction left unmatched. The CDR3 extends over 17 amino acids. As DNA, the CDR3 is TGTGCCAGCAGTGAAGCCCGGCTAGCGGGAGGGCAGGAGGAGCAGTTCTTC. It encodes CASSEARLAGGQEEQFF.

DNA of the CDR3: TGTGCCAGCAGTGAGACGGACGTCTGGGAGCAGTACTTC. Translation gives CASSETDVWEQYF. This chain joins TRBV6-1 and TRBJ2-7, with D unresolved. Trimming removed 3 bases from V and 7 bases from J, with 13 bases in between. The germline gives CDR1 MNHNS, CDR2 SASEGT. This CDR3 region has 13 residues.

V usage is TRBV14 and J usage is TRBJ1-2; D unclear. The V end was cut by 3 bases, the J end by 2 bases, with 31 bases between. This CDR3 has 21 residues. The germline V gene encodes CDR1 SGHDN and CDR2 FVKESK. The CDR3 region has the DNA TGTGCCAGCAGCCACTCCATAGTTGGTGCCTCACGATTTGGCACCAACTATGGCTACACCTTC. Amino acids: CASSHSIVGASRFGTNYGYTF.

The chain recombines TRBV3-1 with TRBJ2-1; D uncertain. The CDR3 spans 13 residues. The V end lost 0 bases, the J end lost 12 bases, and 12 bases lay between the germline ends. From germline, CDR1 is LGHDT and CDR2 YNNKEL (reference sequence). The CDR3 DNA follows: TGTGCCAGCAGCCAAGATATGGGCGTAAGGCAGTTCTTC. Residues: CASSQDMGVRQFF.

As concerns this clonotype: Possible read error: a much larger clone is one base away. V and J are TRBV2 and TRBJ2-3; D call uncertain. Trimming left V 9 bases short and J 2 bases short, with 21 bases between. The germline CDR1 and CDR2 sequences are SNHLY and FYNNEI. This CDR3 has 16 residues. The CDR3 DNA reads TGTGCCAGTGCGGTGTCTGGCGCGCCGAACACAGATACGCAGTATTTT. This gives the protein CASAVSGAPNTDTQYF.

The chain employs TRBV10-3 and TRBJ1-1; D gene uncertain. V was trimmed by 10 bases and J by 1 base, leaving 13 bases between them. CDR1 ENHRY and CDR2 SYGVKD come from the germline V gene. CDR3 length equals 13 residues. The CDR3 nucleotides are TGTGCCAGCAGCCGCGAAACGAACACTGAAGCTTTCTTT. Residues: CASSRETNTEAFF.

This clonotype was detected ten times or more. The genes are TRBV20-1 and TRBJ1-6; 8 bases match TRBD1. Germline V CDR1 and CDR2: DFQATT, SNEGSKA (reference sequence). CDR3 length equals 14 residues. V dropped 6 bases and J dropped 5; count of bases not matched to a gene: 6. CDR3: CSATDRANNSPLHF. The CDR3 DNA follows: TGCAGTGCAACGGACAGGGCGAATAATTCACCCCTCCACTTT.